This section outlines one T cell receptor beta chain sequence together with its context. The clone's antigen remains unknown. Base qualities are not at hand, and no much larger clone is one base apart. This sample stems from a study of blood T cells in healthy people across ages (dated by TCRdb to the mid-2010s). Notes on the research overall: In model experiments, template switching captured about one uniquely barcoded TCR beta cDNA molecule for every two T cells. To track age-related changes in TCR beta repertoire diversity, the study relied on deep sequencing normalized with unique cDNA molecular identifiers. Donors were grouped into four age groups: young (average roughly 17 years), middle-aged (39), aged (62) and long-lived (about 89). To avoid experimental bias, donors of different ages were randomly spread across the sequencing lanes. Using the same blood draw, the study looked at two additional independent replicas of 1 million unique cDNA reads for two donors, one aged 18 to 30 and the other aged 80 or older. What the authors observed across the whole study: Observed TCR beta diversity per million T cells fell roughly linearly with age, and a significant reduction was already apparent by age around 39. Since profiling was done on bulk unsorted PBMCs, naive and antigen-experienced compartments could not be conclusively compared. The CMV infection status of donors was not known, potentially confounding age-related changes in expanded clonotypes. Observed TCR beta diversity correlated strongly with the percentage of naive T cells measured by flow cytometry. Estimates of total diversity based on one million sequenced T cells were regarded as lower bounds and as underestimates. Compared with the aged group, more naive CD4+ T cells, fewer expanded clones and increased TCR diversity were shown by the long-lived group, suggesting age selection.

Systemically healthy Caucasian individuals from Russia, roughly 40 in total and aged roughly 6 to 95 years, were included as donors. Approximately 9.3 milliliters of peripheral blood were collected from each donor into EDTA-treated Vacutainer tubes. Ficoll-Paque density-gradient centrifugation was used to isolate PBMCs, with at least 7 million obtained per sample. Total RNA, at least 6 micrograms per sample, was extracted from PBMCs with Trizol reagent. For every donor, an aliquot of PBMCs went through flow cytometry to measure the percentages of naive CD45RAhigh/CD27high T cells. The junction shows trimming of 1 base on V and 2 bases on J, plus 23 bases between the germline ends. CDR1 SEHNR and CDR2 FQNEAQ are derived from the germline V gene (reference sequence). The CDR3 has 19 amino acids, counting the end cysteine and phenylalanine. The kept DNA is CDR3 alone, 57 bases in frame from the first base.

The library was obtained by 5' RACE. Sequencing relied on an Illumina HiSeq 2500. The second PCR ran for roughly 7 to 11 cycles and used a J-beta primer mix along with a sample-barcoded 5' primer. Each TCR beta cDNA molecule received a unique molecular identifier from a template-switch 5' adaptor carrying 12 random nucleotides. At least 2.5 million CDR3-containing paired-end reads were obtained from each sample. The Mint cDNA synthesis kit, primed by a TRBC-specific oligonucleotide, was used to synthesize first-strand cDNA from all RNA. Following uracil-DNA glycosylase treatment, a first 18-cycle PCR with universal primers M1SS and BC2_uni_R was performed on all cDNA. The original methods were these. Each sample was normalized by randomly selecting 1 million high-quality reads, each carrying a distinct molecular identifier. Instead of being binned into consensus sequences, reads with shared molecular identifiers were discarded. MiTCR, run with a Q25 quality threshold and the strictest error-elimination algorithm, handled CDR3 identification, clonotype clustering and error correction. Lower-bound total TCR beta diversity was estimated with a nonparametric unseen species model using Euler transformation. The raw public data were reprocessed by TCRdb itself: fastp quality trimming at Q25, MiXCR clonotype calling, in-frame beta chains only. Rows merge per CDR3 protein into single entries with the most common DNA and genes. The V and J calls, along with clone size, are taken from TCRdb and not from the paper's own processing. The sample table lists 1.2 million to 1.5 million distinct CDR3 sequences, roughly 64% of them with a count of one. The ten largest clones represent roughly 7% of the sample.

The chain is assembled from TRBV7-9 and TRBJ2-5; TRBD2 might be the D gene, on 6 matching bases. The receptor was derived from a man younger than 35 in good health. The material sequenced was blood. Here the CDR3 is given as CASSLVTPTKAGGQETQYF. The base sequence is TGTGCCAGCAGCTTAGTAACCCCCACGAAAGCCGGAGGGCAAGAGACCCAGTACTTC.